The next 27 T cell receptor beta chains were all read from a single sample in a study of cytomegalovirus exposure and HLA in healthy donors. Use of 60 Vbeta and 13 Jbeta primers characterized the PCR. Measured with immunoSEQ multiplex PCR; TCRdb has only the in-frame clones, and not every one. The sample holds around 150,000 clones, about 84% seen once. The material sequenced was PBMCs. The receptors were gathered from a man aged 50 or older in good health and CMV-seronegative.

The CDR3 spells CASSLGGTGNQPQHF. The CDR3 DNA follows: TGCGCCAGCAGCTTGGGGGGGACAGGGAATCAGCCCCAGCATTTT. This sequence joins TRBV5-1 and TRBJ1-5; 9 nucleotides agree with TRBD1. V lost 0 bases and J lost 4; bases outside the gene matches: 2. The CDR3 is 15 residues long. Per the germline V gene, CDR1 is SGHRS and CDR2 is YFSETQ.

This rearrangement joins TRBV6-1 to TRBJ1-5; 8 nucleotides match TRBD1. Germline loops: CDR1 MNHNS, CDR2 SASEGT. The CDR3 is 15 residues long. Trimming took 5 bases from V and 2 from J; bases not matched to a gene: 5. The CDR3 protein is CASSTQGGGNQPQHF. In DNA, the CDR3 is TGTGCCAGCAGTACACAGGGGGGGGGCAATCAGCCCCAGCATTTT.

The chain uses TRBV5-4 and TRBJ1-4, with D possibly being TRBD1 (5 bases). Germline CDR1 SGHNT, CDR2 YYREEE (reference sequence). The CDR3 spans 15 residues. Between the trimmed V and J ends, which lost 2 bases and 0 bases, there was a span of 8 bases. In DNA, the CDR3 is TGTGCCAGCAGCTTCACAGGAGCAACTAATGAAAAACTGTTTTTT. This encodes CASSFTGATNEKLFF.

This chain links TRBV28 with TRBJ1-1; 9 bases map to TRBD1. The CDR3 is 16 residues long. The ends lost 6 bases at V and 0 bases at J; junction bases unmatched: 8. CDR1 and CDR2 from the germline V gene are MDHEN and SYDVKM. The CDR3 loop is CASSPDRGLMNTEAFF. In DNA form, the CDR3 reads TGTGCCAGCAGCCCGGACAGGGGCCTTATGAACACTGAAGCTTTCTTT.

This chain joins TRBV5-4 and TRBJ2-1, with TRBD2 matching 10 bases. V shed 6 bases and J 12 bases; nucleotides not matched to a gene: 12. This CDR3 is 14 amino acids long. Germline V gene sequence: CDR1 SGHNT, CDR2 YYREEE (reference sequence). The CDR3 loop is CASTLPLAGSMQFF. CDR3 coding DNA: TGTGCCAGCACGTTGCCACTAGCGGGATCCATGCAGTTCTTC.

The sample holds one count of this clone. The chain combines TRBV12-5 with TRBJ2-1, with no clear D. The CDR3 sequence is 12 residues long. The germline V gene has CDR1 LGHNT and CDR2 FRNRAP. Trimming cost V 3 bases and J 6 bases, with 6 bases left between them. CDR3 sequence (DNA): TGTGCTAGTGGTTTTTCTTTCAATGAGCAGTTCTTC. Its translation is CASGFSFNEQFF.

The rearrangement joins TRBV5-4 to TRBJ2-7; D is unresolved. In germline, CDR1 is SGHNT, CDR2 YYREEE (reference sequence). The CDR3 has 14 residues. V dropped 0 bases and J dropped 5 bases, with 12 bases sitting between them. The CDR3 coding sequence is TGTGCCAGCAGCTTGGCTGGGCAGACCCACGAGCAGTACTTC. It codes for CASSLAGQTHEQYF.

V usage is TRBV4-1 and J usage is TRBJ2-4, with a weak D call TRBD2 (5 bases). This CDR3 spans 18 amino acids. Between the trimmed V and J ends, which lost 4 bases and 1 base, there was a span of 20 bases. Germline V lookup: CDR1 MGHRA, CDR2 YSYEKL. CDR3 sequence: CASSLLMVQRAAKNIQYF. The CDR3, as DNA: TGCGCCAGCAGCCTCCTTATGGTTCAGAGGGCTGCCAAAAACATTCAGTACTTC.

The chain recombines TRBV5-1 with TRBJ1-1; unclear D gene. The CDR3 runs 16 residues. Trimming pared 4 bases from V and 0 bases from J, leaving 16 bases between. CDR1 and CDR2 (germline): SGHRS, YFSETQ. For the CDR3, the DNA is TGCGCCAGCAGCCATAACAGAGAACCATTGAACACTGAAGCTTTCTTT. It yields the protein CASSHNREPLNTEAFF.

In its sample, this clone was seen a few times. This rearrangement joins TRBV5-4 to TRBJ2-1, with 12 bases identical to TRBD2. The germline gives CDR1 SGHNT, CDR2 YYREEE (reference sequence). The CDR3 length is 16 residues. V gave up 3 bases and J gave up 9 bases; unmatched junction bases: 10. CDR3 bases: TGTGCCAGCAGCTACCCGACTAGCGGGAGCCGGGCTGAGCAGTTCTTC. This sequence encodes CASSYPTSGSRAEQFF.

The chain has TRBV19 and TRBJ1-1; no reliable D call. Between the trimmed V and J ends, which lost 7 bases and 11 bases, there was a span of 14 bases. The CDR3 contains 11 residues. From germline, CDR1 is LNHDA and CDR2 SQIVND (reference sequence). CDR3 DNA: TGTGCCAGTATTAATTCCGGCGGGGCTTTCTTT. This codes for CASINSGGAFF.

The DNA for the CDR3 is TGTGCCTGGAGTAGCTACAGGGGGTGGAATTCACCCCTCCACTTT. Translated: CAWSSYRGWNSPLHF. The chain combines TRBV30 with TRBJ1-6, with TRBD1 matching 8 bases. Germline V gene data show CDR1 as GTSNPN and CDR2 as SVGIG (reference sequence). With 2 bases clipped from V and 7 bases from J, the junction kept 7 bases outside the gene matches. The CDR3 runs 15 residues. Full variable domain (rest looked up from reference TRBV30 and TRBJ1-6): SQTIHQWPATLVQPVGSPLSLECTVEGTSNPNLYWYRQAAGRGLQLLFYSVGIGQISSEVPQNLSASRPQDRQFILSSKKLLLSDSGFYLCAWSSYRGWNSPLHFGNGTRLTVT.

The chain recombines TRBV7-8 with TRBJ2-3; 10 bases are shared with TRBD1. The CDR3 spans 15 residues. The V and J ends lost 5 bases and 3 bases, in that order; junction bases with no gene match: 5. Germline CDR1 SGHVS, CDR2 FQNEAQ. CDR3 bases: TGTGCCAGCAGCCAGGACAGGGGGTCTACAGATACGCAGTATTTT. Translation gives CASSQDRGSTDTQYF.

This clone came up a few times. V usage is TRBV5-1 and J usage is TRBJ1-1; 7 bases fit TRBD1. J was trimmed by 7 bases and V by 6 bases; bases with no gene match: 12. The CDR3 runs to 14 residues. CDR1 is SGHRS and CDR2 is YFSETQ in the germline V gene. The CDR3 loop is CASTIDRVEDEAFF. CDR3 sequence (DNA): TGCGCCAGCACCATAGACAGGGTGGAGGATGAAGCTTTCTTT.

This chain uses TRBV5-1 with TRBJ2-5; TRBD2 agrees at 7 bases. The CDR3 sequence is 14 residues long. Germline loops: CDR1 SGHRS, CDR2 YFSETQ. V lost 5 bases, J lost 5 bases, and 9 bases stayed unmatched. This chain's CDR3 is CASSRGRVGETQYF. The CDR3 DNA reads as TGCGCCAGCAGTCGAGGGAGGGTCGGGGAGACCCAGTACTTC.

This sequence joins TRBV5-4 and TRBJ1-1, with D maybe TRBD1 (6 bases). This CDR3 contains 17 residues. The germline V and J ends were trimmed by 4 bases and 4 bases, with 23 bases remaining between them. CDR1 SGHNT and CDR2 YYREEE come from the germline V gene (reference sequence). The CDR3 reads CASSTPHSRGGSTEAFF. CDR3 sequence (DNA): TGTGCCAGCAGCACCCCACACTCCAGGGGCGGAAGCACTGAAGCTTTCTTT.

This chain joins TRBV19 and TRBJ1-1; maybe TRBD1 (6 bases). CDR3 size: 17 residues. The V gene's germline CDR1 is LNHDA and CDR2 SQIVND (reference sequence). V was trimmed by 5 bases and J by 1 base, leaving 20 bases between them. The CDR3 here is CASSVRGGGIGNTEAFF. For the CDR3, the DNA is TGTGCCAGTAGTGTCCGCGGGGGCGGGATCGGGAACACTGAAGCTTTCTTT.

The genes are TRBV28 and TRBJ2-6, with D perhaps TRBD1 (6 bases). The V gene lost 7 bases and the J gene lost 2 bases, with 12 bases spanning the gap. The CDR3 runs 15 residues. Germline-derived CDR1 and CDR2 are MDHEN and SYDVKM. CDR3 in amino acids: CASTQGTTGANVLTF. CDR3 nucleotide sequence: TGTGCCAGCACCCAGGGGACCACTGGGGCCAACGTCCTGACTTTC.

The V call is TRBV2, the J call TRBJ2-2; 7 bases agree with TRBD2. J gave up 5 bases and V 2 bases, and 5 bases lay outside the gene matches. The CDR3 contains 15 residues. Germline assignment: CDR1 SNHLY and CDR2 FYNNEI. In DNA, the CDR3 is TGTGCCAGCAGTGAATACGGGGGGTGGACCGGGGAGCTGTTTTTT. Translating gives CASSEYGGWTGELFF.

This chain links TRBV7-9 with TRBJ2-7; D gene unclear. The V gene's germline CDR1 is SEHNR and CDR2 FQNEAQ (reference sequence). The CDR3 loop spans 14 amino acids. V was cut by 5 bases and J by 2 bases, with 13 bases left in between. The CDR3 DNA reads TGTGCCAGCAGCCCCTGGGCAGGTACCTACGAGCAGTACTTC. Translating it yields CASSPWAGTYEQYF.

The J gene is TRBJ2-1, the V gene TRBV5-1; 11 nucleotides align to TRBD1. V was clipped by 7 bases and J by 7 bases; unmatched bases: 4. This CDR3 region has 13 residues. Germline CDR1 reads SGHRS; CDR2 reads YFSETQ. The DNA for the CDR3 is TGCGCCAGCGGGGACAGGGGGAGGAATGAGCAGTTCTTC. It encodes CASGDRGRNEQFF.

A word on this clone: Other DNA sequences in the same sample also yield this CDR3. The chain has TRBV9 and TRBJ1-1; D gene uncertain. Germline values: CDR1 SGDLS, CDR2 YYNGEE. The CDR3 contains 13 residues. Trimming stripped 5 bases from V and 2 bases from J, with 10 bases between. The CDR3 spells CASSHRGNTEAFF. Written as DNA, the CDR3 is TGTGCCAGCAGTCATCGGGGTAACACTGAAGCTTTCTTT.

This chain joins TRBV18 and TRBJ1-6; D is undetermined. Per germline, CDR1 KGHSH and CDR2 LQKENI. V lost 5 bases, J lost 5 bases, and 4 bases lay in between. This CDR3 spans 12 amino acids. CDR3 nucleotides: TGTGCCAGCTCAGTCAATAATTCACCCCTCCACTTT. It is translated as CASSVNNSPLHF.

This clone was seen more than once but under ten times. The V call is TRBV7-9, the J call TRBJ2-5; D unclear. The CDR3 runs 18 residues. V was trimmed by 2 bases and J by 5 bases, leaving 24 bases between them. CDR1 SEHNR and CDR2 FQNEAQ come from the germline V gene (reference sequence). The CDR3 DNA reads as TGTGCCAGCAGCTTACTTAGTGTTATAGCACTCGACGGGGAGACCCAGTACTTC. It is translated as CASSLLSVIALDGETQYF.

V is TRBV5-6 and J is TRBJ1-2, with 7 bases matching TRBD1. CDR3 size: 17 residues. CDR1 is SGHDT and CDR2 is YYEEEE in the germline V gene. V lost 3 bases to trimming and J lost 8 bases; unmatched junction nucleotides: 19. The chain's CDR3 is CASSSPVGGQSRRGYTF. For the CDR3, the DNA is TGTGCCAGCAGCTCGCCGGTAGGGGGACAGTCAAGAAGAGGCTACACCTTC.

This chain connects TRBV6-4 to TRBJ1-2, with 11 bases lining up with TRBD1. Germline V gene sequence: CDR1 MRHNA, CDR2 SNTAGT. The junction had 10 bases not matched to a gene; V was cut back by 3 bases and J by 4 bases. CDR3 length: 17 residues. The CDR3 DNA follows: TGTGCCAGCAGTGATTTCGGGACAGGGGGGATCCCCTATGGCTACACCTTC. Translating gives CASSDFGTGGIPYGYTF.

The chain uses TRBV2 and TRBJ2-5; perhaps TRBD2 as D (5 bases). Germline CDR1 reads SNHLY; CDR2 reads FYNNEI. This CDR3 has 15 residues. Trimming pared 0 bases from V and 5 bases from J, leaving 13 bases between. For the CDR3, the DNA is TGTGCCAGCAGTGAAGCCCCCCCAGGAGGTGAGACCCAGTACTTC. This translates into CASSEAPPGGETQYF.